The 11 T cell receptor beta chains reported below all come from one sample, sequenced in a study of T cell changes during pregnancy in multiple sclerosis. This table comes from immunoSEQ multiplex PCR, and its TCRdb copy is limited to in-frame clones, with some not included. The sample lists around 35,000 clones; 90% were seen once. The specimen comprised CD4+ T cells from peripheral blood mononuclear cells, sampled in the second trimester of pregnancy. These receptors were collected from a female donor with multiple sclerosis, enrolled in a pregnancy study.

This clone has more than one count but fewer than ten. The chain carries TRBV6-5 and TRBJ2-2; possibly TRBD1 for D (6 bases). This CDR3 has 15 amino acids. CDR1 is MNHEY, CDR2 SVGAGI, per germline. The V gene lost 5 bases and the J gene lost 2 bases, with 12 bases spanning the gap. CDR3 sequence: CASSRAGVNTGELFF. CDR3 nucleotide sequence: TGTGCCAGCAGTAGAGCAGGGGTCAACACCGGGGAGCTGTTTTTT.

The chain combines TRBV5-1 with TRBJ1-6; possibly TRBD1 for D (5 bases). Trimming pared 4 bases from V and 10 bases from J, leaving 15 bases between. The CDR3 contains 14 residues. The germline V gene has CDR1 SGHRS and CDR2 YFSETQ. For the CDR3, the DNA is TGCGCCAGCAGCCCCGGGGGGACTGGATCACCCCTCCACTTT. Protein product: CASSPGGTGSPLHF.

The chain uses TRBV19 and TRBJ1-1; 7 bases fit TRBD1. Germline CDR1 is LNHDA and CDR2 is SQIVND (reference sequence). The CDR3 contains 14 residues. The trim removed 3 bases at V and 0 bases at J, leaving 1 base unmatched. CDR3 protein: CASSITGVNTEAFF. As DNA, the CDR3 is TGTGCCAGTAGTATCACAGGGGTGAACACTGAAGCTTTCTTT. Full variable domain (remainder filled in from reference TRBV19 and TRBJ1-1): DGGITQSPKYLFRKEGQNVTLSCEQNLNHDAMYWYRQDPGQGLRLIYYSQIVNDFQKGDIAEGYSVSREKKESFPLTVTSAQKNPTAFYLCASSITGVNTEAFFGQGTRLTVV.

The V gene is TRBV15, the J gene TRBJ2-2; tentative D call: TRBD2 (6 bases). Between the trimmed V and J ends, which lost 4 bases and 7 bases, there was a span of 7 bases. Germline values: CDR1 LNHNV, CDR2 YYDKDF (reference sequence). The CDR3 extends over 12 amino acids. CDR3: CATSTAGGELFF. The CDR3 bases are TGTGCCACCAGCACAGCGGGCGGGGAGCTGTTTTTT.

The count of this clone is one. This chain connects TRBV7-9 to TRBJ1-2; no reliable D call. The CDR3 runs to 12 residues. Germline CDR1 SEHNR, CDR2 FQNEAQ (reference sequence). The germline V and J ends were trimmed by 4 bases and 8 bases, with 11 bases remaining between them. The CDR3 here is CASSSGMRGYTF. CDR3 sequence (DNA): TGTGCCAGCAGCTCCGGGATGAGGGGCTACACCTTC.

The chain recombines TRBV5-6 with TRBJ2-1; 9 bases map to TRBD2. V was clipped by 4 bases and J by 6 bases; unmatched bases: 5. Germline V gene data show CDR1 as SGHDT and CDR2 as YYEEEE. The CDR3 runs to 14 residues. The CDR3 DNA follows: TGTGCCAGCAGCCAACTGGGACTAGCCAATGAGCAGTTCTTC. It codes for CASSQLGLANEQFF.

This chain uses TRBV6-5 with TRBJ1-2; D gene ambiguous. Trimming took 2 bases from V and 4 from J, leaving 11 bases between them. Germline lookup yields CDR1 MNHEY and CDR2 SVGAGI. The CDR3 is 14 amino acids. The DNA for the CDR3 is TGTGCCAGCAGTTACGGAGGCCTAGGCTATGGCTACACCTTC. This codes for CASSYGGLGYGYTF.

The chain links TRBV5-1 to TRBJ1-1; tentatively, D is TRBD1 (5 bases). The CDR3 covers 13 residues. V was shortened by 5 bases and J by 4 bases, with 12 bases between the two germline ends. Per germline, CDR1 SGHRS and CDR2 YFSETQ. CDR3 in amino acids: CASSFRVSTEAFF. In DNA form, the CDR3 reads TGCGCCAGCAGTTTCAGGGTGAGCACTGAAGCTTTCTTT.

The chain joins TRBV19 to TRBJ1-1, with no clear D. CDR1 is LNHDA and CDR2 is SQIVND in the germline V gene (reference sequence). CDR3 length: 13 amino acids. V shed 4 bases and J shed 8 bases, with 14 bases lying between them. The CDR3 DNA follows: TGTGCCAGTAGTAATTCGGTTCCATCCGAAGCTTTCTTT. Translation gives CASSNSVPSEAFF.

The count of this clone is one. The DNA for the CDR3 is TGTGCCAGCCAACCGACTACTAATGAAAAACTGTTTTTT. Translating gives CASQPTTNEKLFF. V and J are TRBV2 and TRBJ1-4; no reliable D call. Germline values: CDR1 SNHLY, CDR2 FYNNEI. V lost 8 bases and J 2 bases, leaving 9 bases between the germline ends. The CDR3 is 13 amino acids.

The chain joins TRBV19 to TRBJ1-2, with D uncertain. V was trimmed by 5 bases and J by 3 bases, leaving 16 bases between them. Looked up from germline, CDR1 is LNHDA and CDR2 is SQIVND (reference sequence). This CDR3 spans 15 amino acids. CDR3 region: CASSQQTGEDYGYTF. DNA for the CDR3: TGTGCCAGTAGTCAGCAAACCGGGGAAGACTATGGCTACACCTTC.